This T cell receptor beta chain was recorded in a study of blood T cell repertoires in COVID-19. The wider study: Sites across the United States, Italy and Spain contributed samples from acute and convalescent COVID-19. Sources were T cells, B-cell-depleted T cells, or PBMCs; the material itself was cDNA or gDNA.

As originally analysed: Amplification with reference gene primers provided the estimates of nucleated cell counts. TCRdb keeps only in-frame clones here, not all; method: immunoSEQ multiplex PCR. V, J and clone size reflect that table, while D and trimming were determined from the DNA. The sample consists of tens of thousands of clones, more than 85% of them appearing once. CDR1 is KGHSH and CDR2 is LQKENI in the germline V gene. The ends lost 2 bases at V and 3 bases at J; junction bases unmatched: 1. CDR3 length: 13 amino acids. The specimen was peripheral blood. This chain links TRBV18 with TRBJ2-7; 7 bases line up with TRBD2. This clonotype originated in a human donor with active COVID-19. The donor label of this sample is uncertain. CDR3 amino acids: CASSPGGDYEQYF. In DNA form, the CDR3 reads TGTGCCAGCTCACCAGGGGGGGACTACGAGCAGTACTTC.